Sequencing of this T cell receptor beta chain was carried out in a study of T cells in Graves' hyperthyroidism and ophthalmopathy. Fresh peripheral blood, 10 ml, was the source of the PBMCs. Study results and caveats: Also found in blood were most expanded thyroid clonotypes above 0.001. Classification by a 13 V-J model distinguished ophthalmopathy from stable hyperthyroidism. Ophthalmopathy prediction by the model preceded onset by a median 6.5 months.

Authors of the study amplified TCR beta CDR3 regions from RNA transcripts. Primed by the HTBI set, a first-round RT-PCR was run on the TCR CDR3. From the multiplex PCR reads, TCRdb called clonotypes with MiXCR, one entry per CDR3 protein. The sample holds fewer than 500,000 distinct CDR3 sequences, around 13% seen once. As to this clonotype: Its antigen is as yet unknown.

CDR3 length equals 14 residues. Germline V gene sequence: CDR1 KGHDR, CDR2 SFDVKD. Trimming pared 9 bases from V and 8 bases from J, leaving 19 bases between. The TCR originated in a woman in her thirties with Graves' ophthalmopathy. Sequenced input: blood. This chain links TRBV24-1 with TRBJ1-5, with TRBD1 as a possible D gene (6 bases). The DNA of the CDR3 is TGTGCCACCCCCGATACAGGGTTCCAGGAGCCCCAGCATTTT. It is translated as CATPDTGFQEPQHF.